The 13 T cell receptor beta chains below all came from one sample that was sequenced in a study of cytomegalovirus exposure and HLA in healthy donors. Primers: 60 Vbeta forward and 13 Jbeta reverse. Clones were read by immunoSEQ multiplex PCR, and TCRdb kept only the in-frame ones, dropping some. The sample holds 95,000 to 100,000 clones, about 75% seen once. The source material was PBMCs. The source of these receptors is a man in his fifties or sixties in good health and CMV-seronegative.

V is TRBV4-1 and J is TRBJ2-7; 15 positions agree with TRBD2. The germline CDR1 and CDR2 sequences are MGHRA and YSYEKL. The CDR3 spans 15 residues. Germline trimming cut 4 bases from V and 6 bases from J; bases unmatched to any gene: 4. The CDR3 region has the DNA TGCGCCAGCAGCCTGGGACTAGCGGGAGGTAGCGAGCAGTACTTC. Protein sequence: CASSLGLAGGSEQYF.

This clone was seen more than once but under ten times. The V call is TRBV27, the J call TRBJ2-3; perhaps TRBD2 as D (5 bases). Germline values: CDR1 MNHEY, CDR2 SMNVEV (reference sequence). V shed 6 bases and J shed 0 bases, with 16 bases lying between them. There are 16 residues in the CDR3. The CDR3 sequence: CASSSLGLPSTDTQYF. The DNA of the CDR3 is TGTGCCAGCAGCTCTCTCGGACTGCCTAGCACAGATACGCAGTATTTT.

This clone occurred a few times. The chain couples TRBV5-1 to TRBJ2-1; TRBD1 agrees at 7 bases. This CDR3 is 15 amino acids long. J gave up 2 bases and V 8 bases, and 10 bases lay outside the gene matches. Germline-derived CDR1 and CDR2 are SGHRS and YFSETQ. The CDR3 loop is CASGETGLPYNEQFF. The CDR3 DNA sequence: TGCGCCAGTGGAGAGACAGGGCTACCCTACAATGAGCAGTTCTTC. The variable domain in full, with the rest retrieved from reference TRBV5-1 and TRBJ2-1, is KAGVTQTPRYLIKTRGQQVTLSCSPISGHRSVSWYQQTPGQGLQFLFEYFSETQRNKGNFPGRFSGRQFSNSRSEMNVSTLELGDSALYLCASGETGLPYNEQFFGPGTRLTVL.

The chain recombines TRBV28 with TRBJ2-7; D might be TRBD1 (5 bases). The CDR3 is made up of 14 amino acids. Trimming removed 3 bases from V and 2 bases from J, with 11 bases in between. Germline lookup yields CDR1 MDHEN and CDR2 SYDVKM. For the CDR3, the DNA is TGTGCCAGCAGTTTCGTACAGGAGACCTACGAGCAGTACTTC. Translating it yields CASSFVQETYEQYF.

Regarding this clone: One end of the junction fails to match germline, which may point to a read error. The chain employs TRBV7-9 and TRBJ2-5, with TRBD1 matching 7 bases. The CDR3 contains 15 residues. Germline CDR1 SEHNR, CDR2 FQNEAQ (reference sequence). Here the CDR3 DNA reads TGTTCCAGCAGCTTAGCGCAAGGGGGCACGGAGACCCAGTACTTC. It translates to CSSSLAQGGTETQYF.

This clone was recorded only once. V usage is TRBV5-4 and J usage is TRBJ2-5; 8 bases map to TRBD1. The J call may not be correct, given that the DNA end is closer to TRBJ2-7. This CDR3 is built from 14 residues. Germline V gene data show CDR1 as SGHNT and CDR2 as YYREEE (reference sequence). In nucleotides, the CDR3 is TGTGCCAGCAGCTTACCTACAGGGGGGCGCGAGCAGTACTTC. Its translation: CASSLPTGGREQYF.

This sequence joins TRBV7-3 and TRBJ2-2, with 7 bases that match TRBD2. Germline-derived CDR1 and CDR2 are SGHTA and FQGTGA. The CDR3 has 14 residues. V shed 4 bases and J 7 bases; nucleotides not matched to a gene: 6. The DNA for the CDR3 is TGTGCCAGCAGCTCAGCGGGATACGGCGGGGAGCTGTTTTTT. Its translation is CASSSAGYGGELFF. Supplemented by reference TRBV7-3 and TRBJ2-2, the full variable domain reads GAGVSQTPSNKVTEKGKYVELRCDPISGHTALYWYRQSLGQGPEFLIYFQGTGAADDSGLPNDRFFAVRPEGSVSTLKIQRTERGDSAVYLCASSSAGYGGELFFGEGSRLTVL.

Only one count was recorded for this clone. In nucleotides, the CDR3 is TGTGCCAGCAGCGACGGAACCGGGGGGGCAGGTACGCAGTATTTT. This sequence encodes CASSDGTGGAGTQYF. The chain couples TRBV7-7 to TRBJ2-3; TRBD2 matches at 8 bases. This CDR3 comprises 15 residues. V lost 5 bases, J lost 8 bases, and 12 bases stayed unmatched. From germline, CDR1 is SSHAT and CDR2 FNYEAQ (reference sequence).

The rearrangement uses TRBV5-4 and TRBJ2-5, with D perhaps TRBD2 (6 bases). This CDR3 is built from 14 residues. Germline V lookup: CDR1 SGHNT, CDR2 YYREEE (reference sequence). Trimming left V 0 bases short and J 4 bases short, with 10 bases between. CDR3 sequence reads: CASSLDLARETQYF. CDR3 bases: TGTGCCAGCAGCTTGGATCTAGCGAGAGAGACCCAGTACTTC. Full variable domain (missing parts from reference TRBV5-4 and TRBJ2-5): ETGVTQSPTHLIKTRGQQVTLRCSSQSGHNTVSWYQQALGQGPQFIFQYYREEENGRGNFPPRFSGLQFPNYSSELNVNALELDDSALYLCASSLDLARETQYFGPGTRLLVL.

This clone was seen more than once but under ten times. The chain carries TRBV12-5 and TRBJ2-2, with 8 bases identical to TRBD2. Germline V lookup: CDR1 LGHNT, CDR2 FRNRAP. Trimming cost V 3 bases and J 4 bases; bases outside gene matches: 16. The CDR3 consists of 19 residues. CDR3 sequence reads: CASGFLRGVAGSSTGELFF. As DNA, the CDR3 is TGTGCTAGTGGTTTCCTACGCGGAGTAGCGGGGTCCTCCACCGGGGAGCTGTTTTTT.

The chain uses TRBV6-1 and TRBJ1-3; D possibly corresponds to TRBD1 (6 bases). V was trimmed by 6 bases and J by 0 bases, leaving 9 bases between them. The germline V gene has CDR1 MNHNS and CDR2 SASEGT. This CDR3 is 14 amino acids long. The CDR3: CASRDRSSGNTIYF. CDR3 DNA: TGTGCCAGCAGAGACAGGAGCTCTGGAAACACCATATATTTT.

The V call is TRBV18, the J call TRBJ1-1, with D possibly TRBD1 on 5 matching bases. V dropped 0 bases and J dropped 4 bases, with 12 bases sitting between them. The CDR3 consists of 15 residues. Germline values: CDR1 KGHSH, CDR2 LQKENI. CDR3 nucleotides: TGTGCCAGCTCACCACCCGAGGGGAGGAGCACTGAAGCTTTCTTT. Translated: CASSPPEGRSTEAFF.

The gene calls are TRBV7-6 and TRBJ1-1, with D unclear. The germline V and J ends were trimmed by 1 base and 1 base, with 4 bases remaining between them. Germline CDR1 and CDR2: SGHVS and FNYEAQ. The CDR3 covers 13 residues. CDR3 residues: CASSLDQNTEAFF. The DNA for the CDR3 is TGTGCCAGCAGCTTAGATCAGAACACTGAAGCTTTCTTT. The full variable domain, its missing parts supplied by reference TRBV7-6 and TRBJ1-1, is GAGVSQSPRYKVTKRGQDVALRCDPISGHVSLYWYRQALGQGPEFLTYFNYEAQQDKSGLPNDRFSAERPEGSISTLTIQRTEQRDSAMYRCASSLDQNTEAFFGQGTRLTVV.